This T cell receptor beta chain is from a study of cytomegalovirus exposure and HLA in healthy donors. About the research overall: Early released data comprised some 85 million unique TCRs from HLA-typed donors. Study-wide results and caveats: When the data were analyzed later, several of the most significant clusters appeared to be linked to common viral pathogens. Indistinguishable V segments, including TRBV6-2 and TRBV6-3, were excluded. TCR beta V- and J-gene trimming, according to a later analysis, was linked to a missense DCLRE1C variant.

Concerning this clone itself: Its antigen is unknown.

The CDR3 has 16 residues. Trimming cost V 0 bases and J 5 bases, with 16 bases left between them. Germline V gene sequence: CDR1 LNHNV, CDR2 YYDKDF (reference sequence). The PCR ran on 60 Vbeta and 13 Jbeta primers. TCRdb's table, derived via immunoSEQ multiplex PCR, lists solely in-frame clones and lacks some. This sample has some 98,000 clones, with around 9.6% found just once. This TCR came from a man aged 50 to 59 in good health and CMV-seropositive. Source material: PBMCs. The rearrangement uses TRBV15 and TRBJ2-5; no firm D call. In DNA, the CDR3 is TGTGCCACCAGCAGAGATTTGAAACCCCACGGGGAGACCCAGTACTTC. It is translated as CATSRDLKPHGETQYF.